These T cell receptor beta chains were read from a single sample in a study of T cell changes during pregnancy in multiple sclerosis. Some clones are missing from TCRdb's copy, which holds only in-frame ones; the method was immunoSEQ multiplex PCR. The data contain over 45,000 clones, less than 95% of them singletons. The sequenced sample was peripheral blood, obtained in the first trimester of pregnancy. The receptor set was obtained from a female donor in good health, enrolled as a control in a pregnancy study. Both conserved end residues are trimmed from each CDR3. D genes are given only for firm matches.

ASSQGTGTVTNTEAF	TRBV4-1	TRBJ1-1	TRBD1
ASSLLTGQGVTGELF	TRBV27	TRBJ2-2	TRBD1
ASSEAPTGAYNEQF	TRBV2	TRBJ2-1	TRBD1
ASSLEGMSNQPQH	TRBV5-1	TRBJ1-5	NA
ASSLVAGEGNEQF	TRBV7-2	TRBJ2-1	TRBD2
ASSPDQGARGYT	TRBV18	TRBJ1-2	TRBD1
ASSAPTRSYPQETQY	TRBV7-8	TRBJ2-5	NA
ASSLGLAGGGLETQY	TRBV5-6	TRBJ2-5	TRBD2
ASSAIGGGYSNQPQH	TRBV2	TRBJ1-5	NA
ASSLARNEQF	TRBV7-9	TRBJ2-1	NA
ASSNRASTDTQY	TRBV19	TRBJ2-3	NA
ASRALAGGANVLT	TRBV4-1	TRBJ2-6	TRBD2
ASSPVGATTEFNEKLF	TRBV7-9	TRBJ1-4	NA
ASSIGGGEYNEQF	TRBV19	TRBJ2-1	NA
ASGFAGGETQY	TRBV12-5	TRBJ2-5	NA
ASSSEAETYEQY	TRBV7-8	TRBJ2-7	NA
ASAGQNYEQY	TRBV19	TRBJ2-7	NA
ASSGIDRADPKSGNTIY	TRBV19	TRBJ1-3	NA
ASSPGTGDGGYT	TRBV18	TRBJ1-2	TRBD1
ASSPGGGSDQPQH	TRBV5-4	TRBJ1-5	NA
ASSLVVRTGNNEQF	TRBV7-9	TRBJ2-1	TRBD1
ASSHPIKDRRYGYT	TRBV6-4	TRBJ1-2	TRBD1
ASTLLTSPF	TRBV23-1	TRBJ2-1	NA
ASSFWTGQPQH	TRBV27	TRBJ1-5	NA